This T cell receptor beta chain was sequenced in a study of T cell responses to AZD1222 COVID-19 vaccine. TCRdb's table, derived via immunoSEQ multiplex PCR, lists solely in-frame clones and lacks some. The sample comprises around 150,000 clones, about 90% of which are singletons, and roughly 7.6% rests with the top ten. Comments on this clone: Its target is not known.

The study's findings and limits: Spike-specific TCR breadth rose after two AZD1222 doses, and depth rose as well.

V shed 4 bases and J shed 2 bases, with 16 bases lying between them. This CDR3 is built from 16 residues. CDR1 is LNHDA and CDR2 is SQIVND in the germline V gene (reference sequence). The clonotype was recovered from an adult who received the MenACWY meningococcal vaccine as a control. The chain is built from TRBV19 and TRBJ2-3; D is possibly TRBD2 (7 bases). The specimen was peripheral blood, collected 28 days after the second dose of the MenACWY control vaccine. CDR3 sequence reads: CASSRVGGATTDTQYF. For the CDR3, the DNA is TGTGCCAGTAGTAGAGTAGGGGGGGCGACCACAGATACGCAGTATTTT.